The present T cell receptor beta chain was sequenced within a study of T cells in Graves' hyperthyroidism and ophthalmopathy. TCR beta CDR3 region amplification was performed from RNA transcripts. HTBI primers drove first-round RT-PCR of the TCR CDR3. From the multiplex PCR reads, TCRdb called clonotypes with MiXCR, one entry per CDR3 protein. The data show 490,000 or so distinct CDR3 sequences, with about 20% seen just once and around 47% held by the top ten. Reasons for excluding patients were uncontrolled infection, other autoimmune disease, pregnancy or lactation. Diagnoses were made from clinical symptoms, serum measures (thyroxine and TRAb), thyroid ultrasound and orbital computed tomography. Germline CDR1 is LGHDT and CDR2 is YNNKEL (reference sequence). Trimming pared 7 bases from V and 10 bases from J, leaving 13 bases between. The CDR3 is 12 amino acids.

This chain uses TRBV3-1 with TRBJ1-4; D possibly corresponds to TRBD1 (5 bases). The receptor's source is a woman aged 70-85 years with Graves' ophthalmopathy. Sequencing was carried out using blood. The CDR3 region is CASNPGGGKLFF. The DNA for the CDR3 is TGTGCCAGCAACCCCGGGGGAGGAAAACTGTTTTTT. Full variable domain (outside the CDR3, taken from reference TRBV3-1 and TRBJ1-4): DTAVSQTPKYLVTQMGNDKSIKCEQNLGHDTMYWYKQDSKKFLKIMFSYNNKELIINETVPNRFSPKSPDKAHLNLHINSLELGDSAVYFCASNPGGGKLFFGSGTQLSVL.